This is a list of T cell receptor beta chains from one sample in a study of blood T cell repertoires in COVID-19. The assay was immunoSEQ multiplex PCR, and TCRdb's table has in-frame clones only and misses some. The sample yields 200,000 to 250,000 clones, over 60% seen once. The sequenced material came from peripheral blood. Source of these receptors: a woman aged 70-85 years with acute or convalescent COVID-19. Both conserved end residues are part of each CDR3. D genes are given only for firm matches. Where a row states a size, it is once, few, many or the class of an expanded clone; other rows omit it.

J gene	D gene	V gene	clone size	CDR3 DNA	CDR3 protein
TRBJ2-3	TRBD1	TRBV24-1	NA	TGTGCCACCAGTGAAACTGGACAGGGAGTACGAGATACGCAGTATTTT	CATSETGQGVRDTQYF
TRBJ2-5	NA	TRBV2	NA	TGTGCCAGCAGTGGGGAAGGGAGCCAAGAGACCCAGTACTTC	CASSGEGSQETQYF
TRBJ1-1	NA	TRBV2	NA	TGTGCCAGCGATACGGAACAGGGCACTGAAGCTTTCTTT	CASDTEQGTEAFF
TRBJ1-4	TRBD1	TRBV6-2/TRBV6-3	NA	TGTGCCAGCAGTCCGGGACAGCTCGAGGGTGAAAAACTGTTTTTT	CASSPGQLEGEKLFF
TRBJ2-6	NA	TRBV3-1/TRBV3-2	once	TGTGCCAGCAGCCTCATTACTCGCTCTGGGGCCAACGTCCTGACTTTC	CASSLITRSGANVLTF
TRBJ1-2	NA	TRBV5-4	NA	TGTGCCAGCAGCACCCAGAACTATGGCTACACCTTC	CASSTQNYGYTF
TRBJ2-4	NA	TRBV6-2/TRBV6-3	NA	TGTGCCAGCAGTCGCACTAACATTCAGTACTTC	CASSRTNIQYF
TRBJ1-1	NA	TRBV9	few	TGTGCCAGCAATTTTGGGGCCACCGGGGAGGCTGAAGCTTTCTTT	CASNFGATGEAEAFF
TRBJ2-5	NA	TRBV5-1	NA	TGCGCCAGCAGCTTGGAACGAGCGGAAGAGACCCAGTACTTC	CASSLERAEETQYF
TRBJ1-2	NA	TRBV18	NA	TGTGCCAGCTCACCATTAGCTTTTGATGGCTACACCTTC	CASSPLAFDGYTF
TRBJ1-3	NA	TRBV30	once	TGTGCCTGGAGTCTGGAAGGGGCTGGAAACACCATATATTTT	CAWSLEGAGNTIYF
TRBJ2-1	NA	TRBV5-1	NA	TGCGCCAGCAGCCAAGGGACACGGAGTAGGCATGAGCAGTTCTTC	CASSQGTRSRHEQFF
TRBJ2-1	NA	TRBV24-1	NA	TGTGCCACCAGTGATCTCCTAGGACAGCGTAATGAGCAGTTCTTC	CATSDLLGQRNEQFF
TRBJ2-5	TRBD2	TRBV24-1	NA	TGTGCCACTACCGAGCGGGGGGGCCACGGAGAGACCCAGTACTTC	CATTERGGHGETQYF
TRBJ2-5	TRBD2	TRBV7-8	NA	TGTGCCAGCAGCTCGGGGGCCTTAGCGGGGGGCCAAGAGACCCAGTACTTC	CASSSGALAGGQETQYF
TRBJ2-3	NA	TRBV5-1	NA	TGCGCCAGCAGCTTGGTGGCAAACACAGATACGCAGTATTTT	CASSLVANTDTQYF
TRBJ2-3	NA	TRBV3-1/TRBV3-2	once	TGTGCCAGCAGCCAAAGGGGGACAGATACGCAGTATTTT	CASSQRGTDTQYF
TRBJ1-2	NA	TRBV30	NA	TGTGCCTGGAGTCGAGATACAGGGAACTATGGCTACACCTTC	CAWSRDTGNYGYTF
TRBJ2-6	TRBD2	TRBV7-9	few	TGTGCCAGCAGCTTAACTAGCGGGGGCACCTCTGGGGCCAACGTCCTGACTTTC	CASSLTSGGTSGANVLTF
TRBJ1-2	TRBD1	TRBV15	NA	TGTGCCACCGCCCGAGGGACAGAAGACTATGGCTACACCTTC	CATARGTEDYGYTF
TRBJ2-7	NA	TRBV2	NA	TGTGCCAGCAGTGTATCGGGATCCTACGAGCAGTACTTC	CASSVSGSYEQYF
TRBJ2-3	NA	TRBV11-2	NA	TGTGCCAGCAGCCATACAGATACGCAGTATTTT	CASSHTDTQYF
TRBJ2-1	TRBD2	TRBV19	NA	TGTGCCAGTAGTTCAGTACTAGCGGGGCTGTACAATGAGCAGTTCTTC	CASSSVLAGLYNEQFF
TRBJ2-1	NA	TRBV6-2/TRBV6-3	NA	TGTGCCAGCAGTTCAAACAGAGAGCAGTTCTTC	CASSSNREQFF
TRBJ2-3	NA	TRBV6-4	NA	TGTGCCAGCAGTGCCGGGGAAGTCCCCTATACGCAGTATTTT	CASSAGEVPYTQYF
TRBJ2-3	NA	TRBV7-2	NA	TGTGCCAGCAGCGCTATTGGAGTCACAGATACGCAGTATTTT	CASSAIGVTDTQYF
TRBJ2-7	TRBD2	TRBV7-2	NA	TGTGCCAGCAGCTCTGGACTAGCGGGGGTGTACGAGCAGTACTTC	CASSSGLAGVYEQYF
TRBJ2-2	NA	TRBV18	once	TGTGCCAGCTCTCCCCCCTCGGCCTCGACTGGGGAGCTGTTTTTT	CASSPPSASTGELFF
TRBJ2-7	TRBD2	TRBV4-1	NA	TGCGCCAGCAGCCACTCAGGGACTAGCGGAACCTACGAGCAGTACTTC	CASSHSGTSGTYEQYF
TRBJ2-3	NA	TRBV28	NA	TGTGCCAGCAGATCTGACAGGAGGCGCACAGATACGCAGTATTTT	CASRSDRRRTDTQYF
TRBJ2-2	TRBD2	TRBV5-4	few	TGTGCCAGCAGCCGGGGGGAGACCGGGGAGCTGTTTTTT	CASSRGETGELFF
TRBJ2-1	NA	TRBV4-2	NA	TGTGCCAGCAGCCGGCCACGAGGTCCGGGGAATACTTACAATGAGCAGTTCTTC	CASSRPRGPGNTYNEQFF
TRBJ1-2	TRBD1	TRBV12-3/TRBV12-4	few	TGTGCCAGCAGCCAAGGACAGGGCTATGGCTACACCTTC	CASSQGQGYGYTF
TRBJ2-3	TRBD2	TRBV6-5	NA	TGTGCCAGCATGACTAGCGGGGTTAGCACAGATACGCAGTATTTT	CASMTSGVSTDTQYF
TRBJ1-4	TRBD1	TRBV19	few	TGTGCCAGTACCACATTAGGACAGGGATCGGATGAAAAACTGTTTTTT	CASTTLGQGSDEKLFF
TRBJ1-2	NA	TRBV5-4	NA	TGTGCCAGCAGCTTGGTGAGGGCGCGTAATGGCTACACCTTC	CASSLVRARNGYTF
TRBJ2-1	NA	TRBV10-3	NA	TGTGCCATCAGTGTTGGGCTAGCTCTACGGAATGAGCAGTTCTTC	CAISVGLALRNEQFF
TRBJ1-3	TRBD1	TRBV10-1	NA	TGCGCCAGCAGTGAGTCGACAGGGTCCGTCTCTGGAAACACCATATATTTT	CASSESTGSVSGNTIYF
TRBJ2-5	NA	TRBV7-2	NA	TGTGCCAGCAGCTTTTCCTTCCAAGAGACCCAGTACTTC	CASSFSFQETQYF
TRBJ1-4	TRBD1	TRBV5-1	NA	TGCGCCAGCACCGGACAGGGGGGAGCTAATGAAAAACTGTTTTTT	CASTGQGGANEKLFF
TRBJ1-4	TRBD1	TRBV19	NA	TGTGCCAGTACGAGGGGGCCTGGTGAAAAACTGTTTTTT	CASTRGPGEKLFF
TRBJ1-4	NA	TRBV2	few	TGTGCCAGCAGTGAAGGGGAGGGGCGGAGGGAAAAACTGTTTTTT	CASSEGEGRREKLFF
TRBJ2-5	NA	TRBV5-4	NA	TGTGCCAGCAGCTTGGAGGCCCGACTAGGAGGAGAGACCCAGTACTTC	CASSLEARLGGETQYF
TRBJ1-2	NA	TRBV11-2	NA	TGTGCCAGCAGCTTAGATCGGCGTGGCGGGAGCGATGGCTACACCTTC	CASSLDRRGGSDGYTF
TRBJ2-7	NA	TRBV5-1	NA	TGCGCCAGCAGCTTGTCTGGCGGGGAGCAGTACTTC	CASSLSGGEQYF
TRBJ2-7	TRBD1	TRBV4-1	NA	TGCGCCAGCAGCCGATCAACGGCGACAGGGGGTAGCTCCTACGAGCAGTACTTC	CASSRSTATGGSSYEQYF
TRBJ2-1	NA	TRBV19	NA	TGTGCCAGTAGTATAGGGGCAGGGGGGTCCTACAATGAGCAGTTCTTC	CASSIGAGGSYNEQFF
TRBJ1-2	NA	TRBV6-5	NA	TGTGCCAGCAGTTACATAGAGAGCGCGGGTGGCTACACCTTC	CASSYIESAGGYTF
TRBJ2-3	NA	TRBV2	NA	TGTGCCAGCAATCGGGGATTTAGCACAGATACGCAGTATTTT	CASNRGFSTDTQYF